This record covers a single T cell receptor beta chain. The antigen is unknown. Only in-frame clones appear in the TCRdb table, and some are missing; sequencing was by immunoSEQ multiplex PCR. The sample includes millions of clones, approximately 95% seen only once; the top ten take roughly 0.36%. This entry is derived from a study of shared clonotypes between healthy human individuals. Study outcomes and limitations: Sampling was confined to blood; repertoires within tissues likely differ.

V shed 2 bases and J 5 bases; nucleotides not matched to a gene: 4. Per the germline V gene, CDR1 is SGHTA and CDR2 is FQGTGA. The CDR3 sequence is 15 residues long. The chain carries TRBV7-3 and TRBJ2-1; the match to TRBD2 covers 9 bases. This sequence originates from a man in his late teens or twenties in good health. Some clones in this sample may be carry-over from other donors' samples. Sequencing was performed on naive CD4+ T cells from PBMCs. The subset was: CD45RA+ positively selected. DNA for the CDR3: TGTGCCAGCAGCTTACTAGCGGGGCTCCACAATGAGCAGTTCTTC. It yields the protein CASSLLAGLHNEQFF.